This T cell receptor beta chain appears in the sequencing data of a study of CD8+ T cells in alopecia areata. RNA was isolated and reverse transcribed to cDNA, the sequencing template. Only in-frame clones appear in the TCRdb table, and some are missing; sequencing was by immunoSEQ multiplex PCR. Of 160,000 or so clones in the sample, 50% to 70% were seen once. This clone was detected only a few times. Other DNA sequences of this sample code for an identical CDR3. The treatment here: oral pan-JAK inhibitor, 5-10 mg twice daily. It was from alopecia areata patients that lesional scalp punch biopsies and peripheral blood were collected. V was pared by 6 bases and J by 4 bases, with 9 bases between. The CDR3 sequence is 12 residues long. Germline CDR1 reads SQVTM; CDR2 reads ANQGSEA.

This sequence originates from a human donor with alopecia areata. The genes are TRBV29-1 and TRBJ2-2, with unresolved D. This material consisted of CD4+ T cells sorted from blood, taken at week 4, from a patient treated with tofacitinib. CDR3 protein: CSVGRGTGELFF. DNA of the CDR3: TGCAGCGTCGGGCGTGGCACCGGGGAGCTGTTTTTT.